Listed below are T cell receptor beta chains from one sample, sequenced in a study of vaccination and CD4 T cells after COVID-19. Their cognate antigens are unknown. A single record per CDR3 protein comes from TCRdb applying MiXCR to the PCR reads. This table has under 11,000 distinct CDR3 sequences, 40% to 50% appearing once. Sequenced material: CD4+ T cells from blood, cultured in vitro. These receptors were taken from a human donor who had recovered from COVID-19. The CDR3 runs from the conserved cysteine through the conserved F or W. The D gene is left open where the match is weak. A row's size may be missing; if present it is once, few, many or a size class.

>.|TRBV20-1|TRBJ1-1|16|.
TGCAGTGCTAGAGATTTGGGGACCTCCGAGAACACTGAAGCTTTCTTT
CSARDLGTSENTEAFF
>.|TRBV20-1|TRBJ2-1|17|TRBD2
TGCAGTGCTAGAGAGCGCGGTGGGCGGGGGACCTACAATGAGCAGTTCTTC
CSARERGGRGTYNEQFF
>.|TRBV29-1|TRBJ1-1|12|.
TGCAGCGTTGTGGGAGGATACACTGAAGCTTTCTTT
CSVVGGYTEAFF
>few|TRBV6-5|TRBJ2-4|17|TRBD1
TGTGCCAGCAGTTCCCCCGGGACAGGGGTGTCCAAAAACATTCAGTACTTC
CASSSPGTGVSKNIQYF
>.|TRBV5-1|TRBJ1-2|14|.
TGCGCCAGCAGCTTGGAGGACAGCAACTATGGCTACACCTTC
CASSLEDSNYGYTF
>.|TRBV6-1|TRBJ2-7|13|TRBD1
TGTGCCAGCACCGGACAGGCGAGCTACGAGCAGTACTTC
CASTGQASYEQYF
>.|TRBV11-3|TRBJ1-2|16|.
TGTGCCAGCAGCTTAGAAGCAGGGATCAAGGCGGGGGGCTACACCTTC
CASSLEAGIKAGGYTF
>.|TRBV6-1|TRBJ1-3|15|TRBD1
TGTGCCAGCACCCGACAGGGGGCCACTGGAAACACCATATATTTT
CASTRQGATGNTIYF
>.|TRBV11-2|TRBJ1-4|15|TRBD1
TGTGCCAGCAGCTTAGGGGACAGCGTTAATGAAAAACTGTCTTTT
CASSLGDSVNEKLSF
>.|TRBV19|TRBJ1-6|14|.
TGTGCCAGTAAATCAGGGAATGAGTATTCACTCCTCCACTTT
CASKSGNEYSLLHF
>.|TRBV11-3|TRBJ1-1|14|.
TGTGCCAGCAGCTCTGGACAGAAGAACACTGAAGCTTTCTTT
CASSSGQKNTEAFF
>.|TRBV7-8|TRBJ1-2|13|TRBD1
TGTGCCAGCAGCCGAAGGACAGGTTATGGCTACACCTTC
CASSRRTGYGYTF
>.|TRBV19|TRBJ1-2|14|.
TGTGCCAGTAGTATAGTTGGAGGGGAGGGCGGCTACACCTTC
CASSIVGGEGGYTF
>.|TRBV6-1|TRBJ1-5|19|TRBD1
TGTGCCAGCAGGGAGCGGGACAGGACTTGGGTTGAGAGCAATCAGCCCCAGCATTTT
CASRERDRTWVESNQPQHF
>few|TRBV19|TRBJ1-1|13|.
TGTGCCAGTAGTATTACGTTTTTTGCTGAAGCTTTCTTT
CASSITFFAEAFF
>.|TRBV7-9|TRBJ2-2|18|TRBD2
TGTGCCAGCAGCTTATCACGACTAGCGGGGGCCGGCACCGGGGAGCTGTTTTTT
CASSLSRLAGAGTGELFF
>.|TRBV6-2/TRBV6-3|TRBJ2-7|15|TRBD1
TGTGCCAGCAAGGGGTTAATCCAGGGGGCGTACGAGCAGTACTTC
CASKGLIQGAYEQYF
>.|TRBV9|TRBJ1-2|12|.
TGTGCCTCCGAGGGTAATTACTATGGCTACACCTTC
CASEGNYYGYTF
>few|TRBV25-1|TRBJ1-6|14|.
TGTGCCAGCAGTGAAGAGGGCCCAATTTCACCCCTCCACTTT
CASSEEGPISPLHF
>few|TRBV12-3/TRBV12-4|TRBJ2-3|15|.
TGTGCCAGCAGCCAGGGACAGTGGAGGGCCGATACGCAGTATTTT
CASSQGQWRADTQYF
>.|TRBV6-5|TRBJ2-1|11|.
TGTGCCAGCAGTTACGTAGGGGGGCAGTTCTTC
CASSYVGGQFF
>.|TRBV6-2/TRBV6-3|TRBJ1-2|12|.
TGTGCCAGCAGTTCGGGTCCTTATGGCTACACCTTC
CASSSGPYGYTF
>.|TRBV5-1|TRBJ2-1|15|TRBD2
TGCGCCAGCAGCTCCGGACTAGCGGGGGGGGATGAGCAGTTCTTC
CASSSGLAGGDEQFF
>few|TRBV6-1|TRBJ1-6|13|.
TGTGCCAGCGGGGGGCGGGTTGGTTCACCCCTCCACTTT
CASGGRVGSPLHF
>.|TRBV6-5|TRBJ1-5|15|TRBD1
TGTGCCAGCAGTTACTCTAGGGGGCATAATCAGCCCCAGCATTTT
CASSYSRGHNQPQHF
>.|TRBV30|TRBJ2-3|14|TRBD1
TGTGCCTGGAGCCGGGGACAGTACACAGATACGCAGTATTTT
CAWSRGQYTDTQYF
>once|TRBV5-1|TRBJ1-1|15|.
TGCGCCAGCAGCTTTCGAATCGGGGAGAACACTGAAGCTTTCTTT
CASSFRIGENTEAFF
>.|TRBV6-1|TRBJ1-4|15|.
TGTGCCAGCAGTGATCGGGGGCTCCTAAATGAAAAACTGTTTTTT
CASSDRGLLNEKLFF
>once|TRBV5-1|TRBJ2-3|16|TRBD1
TGCGCCAGCAGCTCGAACGTGAATCAGGGGGCAGATACGCAGTATTTT
CASSSNVNQGADTQYF
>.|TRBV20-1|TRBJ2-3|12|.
TGCAGTGCTTGGACTGACTTGAATACGCAGTATTTT
CSAWTDLNTQYF
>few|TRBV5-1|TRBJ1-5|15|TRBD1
TGCGCCAGCAGCTTGGAGACAGGGCGGGATCAGCCCCAGCATTTT
CASSLETGRDQPQHF
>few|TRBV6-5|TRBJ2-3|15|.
TGTGCCAGCAGTTATGGCGGGGCCGGCACAGATACGCAGTATTTT
CASSYGGAGTDTQYF
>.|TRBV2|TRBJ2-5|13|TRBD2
TGTGCCAGCATGGGGACTAGCGGCTCTACCCAGTACTTC
CASMGTSGSTQYF
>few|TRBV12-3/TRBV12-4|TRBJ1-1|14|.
TGTGCCAGCAGTTTGATCGGGGGTGGCACTGAAGCTTTCTTT
CASSLIGGGTEAFF
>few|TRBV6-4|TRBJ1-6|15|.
TGTGCCAGTCTTGCAGGGGCCCCTTATAATTCACCCCTCCACTTT
CASLAGAPYNSPLHF
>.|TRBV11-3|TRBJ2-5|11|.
TGTGCCAGCAGCTTAGAGGAGACCCAGTACTTC
CASSLEETQYF
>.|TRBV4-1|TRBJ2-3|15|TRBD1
TGCGCCAGCAGCCAAGTAGGGACAGGCACAGATACGCAGTATTTT
CASSQVGTGTDTQYF
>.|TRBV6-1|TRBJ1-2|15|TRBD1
TGTGCCAGCAGTGAAGCGGAAAGACAGGGGTATGGCTACACCTTC
CASSEAERQGYGYTF
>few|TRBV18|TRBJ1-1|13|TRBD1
TGTGCCAGCTCACCAGGGACAGGCACTGAAGCTTTCTTT
CASSPGTGTEAFF
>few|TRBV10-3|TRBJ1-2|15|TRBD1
TGTGCCATCAGTGAGTCGAGTAGGACAGGTAACGGCTACACCTTC
CAISESSRTGNGYTF
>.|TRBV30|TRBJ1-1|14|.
TGTGCCTGGAGGACGGGGGGACGGGGCACTGAAGCTTTCTTT
CAWRTGGRGTEAFF
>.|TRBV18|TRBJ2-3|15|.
TGTGCCAGCTCACCAACGCCCTCTTACACAGATACGCAGTATTTT
CASSPTPSYTDTQYF
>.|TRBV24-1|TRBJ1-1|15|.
TGTGCCACCCCCCCGTTGATGGGGGCGAACACTGAAGCTTTCTTT
CATPPLMGANTEAFF
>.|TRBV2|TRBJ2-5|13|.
TGTGCCATTGCGGAAGGGGGCCAAGAGACCCAGTACTTC
CAIAEGGQETQYF
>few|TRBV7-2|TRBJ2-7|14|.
TGTGCCAGCAGCTCAGGGACTTCGCAGGGCGAGCAGTACTTC
CASSSGTSQGEQYF
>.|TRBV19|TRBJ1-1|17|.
TGTGCCAGTAGTAGCCCTTTACGGCGGGGGTCGAACACTGAAGCTTTCTTT
CASSSPLRRGSNTEAFF
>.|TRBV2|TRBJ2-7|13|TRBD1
TGTGCCACAAAACAGGGGAGCGGCTACGAGCAGTACTTC
CATKQGSGYEQYF
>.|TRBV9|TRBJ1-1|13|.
TGTGCCAGCAGCGTGACCACAACAACTGAAGCTTTCTTT
CASSVTTTTEAFF
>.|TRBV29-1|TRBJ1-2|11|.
TGCAGCGTTACGGGCTCAGAGGGACACACCTTC
CSVTGSEGHTF
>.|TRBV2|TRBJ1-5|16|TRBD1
TGTGCCAGCAGTGAAGGAGCGGGACAGGAAAATCAGCCCCAGCATTTT
CASSEGAGQENQPQHF
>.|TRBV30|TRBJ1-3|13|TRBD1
TGTGCCTCTGACAGGGCCTCTGGAAACACCATATATTTT
CASDRASGNTIYF
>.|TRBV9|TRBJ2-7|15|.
TGTGCCAGCAGCGTCTTAGGGACACATGCCTACGAGCAGTACTTC
CASSVLGTHAYEQYF
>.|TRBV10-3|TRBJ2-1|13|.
TGTGCCATCAGTGTTCGGCCCGCCAATGAGCAGTTCTTC
CAISVRPANEQFF
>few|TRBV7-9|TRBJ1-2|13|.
TGTGCCAGCAGCCCAGGGGACTCCTATGGCTACACCTTC
CASSPGDSYGYTF
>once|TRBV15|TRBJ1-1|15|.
TGTGCCACCAGCAGAGGGGGAGGTGGCTCCCCTGAAGCTTTCTTT
CATSRGGGGSPEAFF
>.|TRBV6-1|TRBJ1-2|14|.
TGTGCCAGCAGTGAATGGGCGGACAGTTATGGCTACACCTTC
CASSEWADSYGYTF
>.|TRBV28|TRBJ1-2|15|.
TGTGCCAGCAGTTTCCCGGGCGTGAGTAGAGTCGGCTACACCTTC
CASSFPGVSRVGYTF
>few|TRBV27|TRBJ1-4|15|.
TGTGCCAGCAGGCCCATCTATGAAACAGGGTTGAAACTGTTTTTT
CASRPIYETGLKLFF
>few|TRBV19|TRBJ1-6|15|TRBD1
TGTGCCAGTAGTATCGGACAGGGAACCAATTCACCCCTCCACTTT
CASSIGQGTNSPLHF
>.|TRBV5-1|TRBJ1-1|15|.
TGCGCCAGCAGCCATGAGGGGAACATGAACACTGAAGCTTTCTTT
CASSHEGNMNTEAFF